The rows below give T cell receptor beta chains drawn from one sample of a study of CD4 T cells in relation to SARS-CoV-2 and coronaviruses. No antigen is known for these receptors. Repertoires were generated with immunoSEQ multiplex PCR, while TCRdb's copy carries only in-frame clones and drops some. This table has 38,000 or so clones, around 77% appearing once. The sequenced material came from memory CD4+ T cells from PBMCs, cultured in vitro. The receptors shown here come from an adult with COVID-19. CDR3s include the opening cysteine and the closing phenylalanine or tryptophan.

V	J	CDR3
TRBV24-1	TRBJ2-3	CATSDKTGTGSPQYF
TRBV29-1	TRBJ2-7	CSVAYSAYEQYF
TRBV29-1	TRBJ1-1	CSVRTGMNTEAFF
TRBV11-2	TRBJ1-5	CASSLGTNQPQHF
TRBV27	TRBJ2-3	CASSSLRRGVQDTQYF
TRBV6-1	TRBJ2-1	CASSEQTDSKQFF
TRBV5-1	TRBJ2-1	CASSLSKGTSGRASYNEQFF
TRBV21-1	TRBJ1-5	CATETGVRQPQHF
TRBV4-2	TRBJ1-2	CASSQGDRGTNYGYTF
TRBV14	TRBJ2-2	CASSQDFRAFRELFF
TRBV5-4	TRBJ2-5	CASSFRGEETQYF
TRBV19	TRBJ2-7	CASSPSTGYYEQYF
TRBV11-2	TRBJ2-3	CASGRLTDTQYF
TRBV7-8	TRBJ2-1	CASSLGTSRQGEQFF
TRBV5-1	TRBJ2-5	CASSSGTGQETQYF
TRBV11-1	TRBJ2-3	CASSLAGKRDTQYF
TRBV20-1	TRBJ1-4	CSACRGRKTVF
TRBV29-1	TRBJ1-1	CSVDITNTEAFF
TRBV5-4	TRBJ2-3	CASSGLAPSPSTDTQYF
TRBV10-2	TRBJ2-1	CASSQVDEQFF
TRBV30	TRBJ2-2	CAWKLLRGSTGELFF
TRBV6-2/TRBV6-3	TRBJ1-1	CASSYSRMNTEAFF
TRBV9	TRBJ2-1	CASSLGLRTGIENEQFF
TRBV5-4	TRBJ1-5	CASSANRNQPQHF
TRBV10-3	TRBJ2-1	CAISESGDEQFF
TRBV2	TRBJ2-3	CASISRTSGRWGTDTQYF
TRBV25-1	TRBJ1-5	CASSRDRSGQPQHF
TRBV5-5	TRBJ2-2	CASSFRQGRGYTGELFF
TRBV6-6	TRBJ1-1	CASRDRGLVTEAFF
TRBV6-1	TRBJ2-1	CASSENNPNEQFF
TRBV18	TRBJ2-5	CASSPARGETQYF
TRBV5-6	TRBJ2-3	CASSYGLVGDTQYF
TRBV28	TRBJ1-1	CASSLGVGDTEAFF
TRBV6-1	TRBJ2-5	CASSGSGRFMRETQYF
TRBV5-5	TRBJ2-1	CASSLNGLAGAHYNEQFF
TRBV28	TRBJ2-2	CASSPFGLAYRTGELFF
TRBV5-4	TRBJ2-1	CASSGGTSGYNEQFF
TRBV19	TRBJ2-4	CASNKGGDIQYF
TRBV5-1	TRBJ2-7	CASSYQGGYEQYF
TRBV18	TRBJ2-3	CASSGDTDTQYF
TRBV5-8	TRBJ2-3	CASSRSGGVTDTQYF
TRBV9	TRBJ2-7	CASSAEGLATYEQYF
TRBV6-1	TRBJ2-5	CASSETPGPQETQYF
TRBV10-3	TRBJ2-3	CAIGGAAGGNTDTQYF
TRBV6-5	TRBJ2-5	CASSYGGGGRETQYF
TRBV7-3	TRBJ2-7	CASSPQGTSGYEQYF
TRBV4-1	TRBJ2-3	CASSQGGAGRTDTQYF
TRBV25-1	TRBJ1-1	CASSALGQGNTEAFF
TRBV28	TRBJ2-2	CASTGGGRMGGELFF
TRBV10-3	TRBJ2-1	CAISRDRGSYNEQFF
TRBV9	TRBJ2-3	CASSVGAIRTDTQYF
TRBV5-4	TRBJ2-4	CASSFQGRPKNIQYF
TRBV11-2	TRBJ1-2	CASSPPPGGLGYTF
TRBV3-1/TRBV3-2	TRBJ1-5	CASSQTGTNNQPQHF
TRBV5-5	TRBJ1-6	CASSLVGQYNSPLHF
TRBV28	TRBJ2-1	CASTRPLAGNEQFF
TRBV6-2/TRBV6-3	TRBJ2-3	CASSYSSTGRSQDTQYF
TRBV21-1	TRBJ2-1	CASWELAGYSEQFF
TRBV9	TRBJ2-3	CASHAGGTLTDTQYF
TRBV6-2/TRBV6-3	TRBJ2-5	CASSYISARETQYF